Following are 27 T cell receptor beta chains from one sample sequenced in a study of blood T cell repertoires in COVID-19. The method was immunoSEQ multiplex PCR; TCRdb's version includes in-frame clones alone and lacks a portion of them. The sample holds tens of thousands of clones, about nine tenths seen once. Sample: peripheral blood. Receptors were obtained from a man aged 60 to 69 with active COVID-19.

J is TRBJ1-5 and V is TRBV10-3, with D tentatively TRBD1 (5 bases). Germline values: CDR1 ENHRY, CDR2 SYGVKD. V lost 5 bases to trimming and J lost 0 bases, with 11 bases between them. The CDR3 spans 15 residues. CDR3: CAISPGLNSNQPQHF. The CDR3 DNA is TGTGCCATCAGTCCGGGACTTAATAGCAATCAGCCCCAGCATTTT.

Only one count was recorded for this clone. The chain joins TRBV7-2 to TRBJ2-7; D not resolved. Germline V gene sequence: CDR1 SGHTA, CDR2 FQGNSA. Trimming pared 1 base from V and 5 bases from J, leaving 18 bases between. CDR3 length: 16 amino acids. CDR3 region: CASSLGSISSRDEQYF. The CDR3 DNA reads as TGTGCCAGCAGCTTAGGGTCGATCTCCAGTCGGGACGAGCAGTACTTC. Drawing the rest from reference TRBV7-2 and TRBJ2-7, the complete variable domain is GAGVSQSPSNKVTEKGKDVELRCDPISGHTALYWYRQSLGQGLEFLIYFQGNSAPDKSGLPSDRFSAERTGGSVSTLTIQRTQQEDSAVYLCASSLGSISSRDEQYFGPGTRLTVT.

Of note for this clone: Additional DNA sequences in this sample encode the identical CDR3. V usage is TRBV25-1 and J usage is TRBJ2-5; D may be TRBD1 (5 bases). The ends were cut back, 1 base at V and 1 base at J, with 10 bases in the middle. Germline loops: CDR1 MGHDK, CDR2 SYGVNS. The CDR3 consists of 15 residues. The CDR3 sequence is CASSEFADSQETQYF. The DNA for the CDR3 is TGTGCCAGCAGTGAATTCGCCGACAGCCAAGAGACCCAGTACTTC.

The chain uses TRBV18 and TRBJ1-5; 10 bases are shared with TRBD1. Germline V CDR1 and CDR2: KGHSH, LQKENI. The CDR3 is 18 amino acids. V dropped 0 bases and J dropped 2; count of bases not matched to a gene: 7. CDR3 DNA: TGTGCCAGCTCACCACCGGGACAGGGGATTAATGGCAATCAGCCCCAGCATTTT. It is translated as CASSPPGQGINGNQPQHF.

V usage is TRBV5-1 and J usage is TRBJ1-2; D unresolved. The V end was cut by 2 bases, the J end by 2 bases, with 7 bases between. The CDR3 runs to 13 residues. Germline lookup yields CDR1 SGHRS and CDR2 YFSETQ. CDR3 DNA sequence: TGCGCCAGCAGCTTAGGGAGAAACTATGGCTACACCTTC. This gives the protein CASSLGRNYGYTF.

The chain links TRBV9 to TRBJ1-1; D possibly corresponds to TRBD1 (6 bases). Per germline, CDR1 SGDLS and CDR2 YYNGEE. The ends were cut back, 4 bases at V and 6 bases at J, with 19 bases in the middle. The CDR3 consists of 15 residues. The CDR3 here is CASSPSPWGPSEAFF. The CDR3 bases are TGTGCCAGCAGCCCAAGCCCGTGGGGGCCGTCTGAAGCTTTCTTT.

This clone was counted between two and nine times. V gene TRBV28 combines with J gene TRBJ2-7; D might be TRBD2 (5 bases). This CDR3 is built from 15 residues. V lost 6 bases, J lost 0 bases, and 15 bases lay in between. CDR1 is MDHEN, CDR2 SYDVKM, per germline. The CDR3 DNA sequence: TGTGCCAGCAGACCCACAGCGGATGTCTCCTACGAGCAGTACTTC. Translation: CASRPTADVSYEQYF.

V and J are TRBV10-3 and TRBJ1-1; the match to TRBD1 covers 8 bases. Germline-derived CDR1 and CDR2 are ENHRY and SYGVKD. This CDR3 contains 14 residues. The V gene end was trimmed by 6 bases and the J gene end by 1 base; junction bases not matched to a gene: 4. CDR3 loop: CAISGQGWNTEAFF. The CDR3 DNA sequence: TGTGCCATCAGCGGACAGGGTTGGAACACTGAAGCTTTCTTT.

The CDR3 loop reads CATTTGTGLGGYTF. The CDR3 coding sequence is TGTGCCACTACTACCGGGACAGGGCTCGGAGGCTACACCTTC. V usage is TRBV19 and J usage is TRBJ1-2, with 9 bases fitting TRBD1. J lost 8 bases, V lost 10 bases, and 14 bases had no gene match. The CDR3 loop spans 14 amino acids. Germline CDR1 LNHDA, CDR2 SQIVND (reference sequence).

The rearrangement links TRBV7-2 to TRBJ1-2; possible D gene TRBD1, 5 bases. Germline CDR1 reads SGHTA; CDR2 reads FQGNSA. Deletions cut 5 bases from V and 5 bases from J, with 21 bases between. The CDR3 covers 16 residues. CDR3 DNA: TGTGCCAGCAGCAGCTTAAAGGGGCCAGGACTATATGGCTACACCTTC. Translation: CASSSLKGPGLYGYTF.

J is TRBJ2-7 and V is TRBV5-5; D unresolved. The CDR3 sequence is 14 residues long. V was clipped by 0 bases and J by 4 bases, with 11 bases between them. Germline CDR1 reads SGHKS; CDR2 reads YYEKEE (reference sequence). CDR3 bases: TGTGCCAGCAGCTTGGCCGGGTCTACATACGAGCAGTACTTC. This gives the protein CASSLAGSTYEQYF.

CDR3 sequence: CASSQTSREQFF. CDR3 coding DNA: TGTGCCAGCAGCCAGACTAGCAGGGAGCAGTTCTTC. The rearrangement links TRBV3-1 (or the pseudogene TRBV3-2) to TRBJ2-1; 7 bases are a match to TRBD2. This CDR3 region has 12 residues. Germline-derived CDR1 and CDR2 are LGHDT and YNNKEL (reference sequence). V gave up 3 bases and J gave up 10 bases; unmatched junction bases: 3.

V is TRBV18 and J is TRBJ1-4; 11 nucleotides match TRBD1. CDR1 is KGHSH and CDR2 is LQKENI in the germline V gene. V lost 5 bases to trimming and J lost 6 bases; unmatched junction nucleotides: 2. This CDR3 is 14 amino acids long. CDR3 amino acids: CASSSGQGDEKLFF. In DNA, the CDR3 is TGTGCCAGCTCATCGGGACAGGGGGATGAAAAACTGTTTTTT. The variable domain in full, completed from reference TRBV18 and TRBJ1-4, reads NAGVMQNPRHLVRRRGQEARLRCSPMKGHSHVYWYRQLPEEGLKFMVYLQKENIIDESGMPKERFSAEFPKEGPSILRIQQVVRGDSAAYFCASSSGQGDEKLFFGSGTQLSVL.

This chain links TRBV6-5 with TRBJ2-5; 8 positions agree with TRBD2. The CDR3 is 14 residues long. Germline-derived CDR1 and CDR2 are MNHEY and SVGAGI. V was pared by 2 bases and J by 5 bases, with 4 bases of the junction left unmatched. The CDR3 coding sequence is TGTGCCAGCAGTTACGACGGGGGGGTCGAGACCCAGTACTTC. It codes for CASSYDGGVETQYF.

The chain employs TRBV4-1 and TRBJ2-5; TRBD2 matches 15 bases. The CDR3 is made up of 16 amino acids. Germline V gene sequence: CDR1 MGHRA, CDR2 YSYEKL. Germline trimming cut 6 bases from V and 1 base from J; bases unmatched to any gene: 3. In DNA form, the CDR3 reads TGCGCCAGCAGTAGGACTAGCGGGGGGGTCCAAGAGACCCAGTACTTC. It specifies CASSRTSGGVQETQYF.

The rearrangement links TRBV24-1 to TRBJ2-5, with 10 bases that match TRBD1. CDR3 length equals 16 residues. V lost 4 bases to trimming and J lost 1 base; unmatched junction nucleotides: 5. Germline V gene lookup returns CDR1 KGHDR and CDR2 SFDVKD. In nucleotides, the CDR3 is TGTGCCACCAGTGAGAATCGGGACAGGGGCCAAGAGACCCAGTACTTC. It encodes CATSENRDRGQETQYF.

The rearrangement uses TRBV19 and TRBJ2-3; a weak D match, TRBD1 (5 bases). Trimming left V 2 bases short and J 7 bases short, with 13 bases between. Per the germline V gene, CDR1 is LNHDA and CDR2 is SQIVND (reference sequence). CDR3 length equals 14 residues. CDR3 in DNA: TGTGCCAGTAGTATAATAGGGGTCCGAAATACGCAGTATTTT. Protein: CASSIIGVRNTQYF. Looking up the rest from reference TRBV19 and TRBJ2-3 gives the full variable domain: DGGITQSPKYLFRKEGQNVTLSCEQNLNHDAMYWYRQDPGQGLRLIYYSQIVNDFQKGDIAEGYSVSREKKESFPLTVTSAQKNPTAFYLCASSIIGVRNTQYFGPGTRLTVL.

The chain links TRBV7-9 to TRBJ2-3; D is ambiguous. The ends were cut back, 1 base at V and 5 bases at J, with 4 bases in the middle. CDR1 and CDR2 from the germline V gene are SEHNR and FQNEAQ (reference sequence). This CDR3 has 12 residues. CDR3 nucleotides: TGTGCCAGCAGCTTAGGTAGAGATACGCAGTATTTT. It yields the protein CASSLGRDTQYF.

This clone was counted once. The CDR3 region is CASSIEGLAGRQTDTQYF. The DNA for the CDR3 is TGTGCCAGTAGTATAGAGGGTCTAGCGGGTCGACAAACGGATACGCAGTATTTT. The genes are TRBV19 and TRBJ2-3, with TRBD2 identical over 8 bases. V trimming: 0 bases; J trimming: 6 bases; junction bases outside the gene matches: 14. CDR1 LNHDA and CDR2 SQIVND come from the germline V gene (reference sequence). The CDR3 runs to 18 residues.

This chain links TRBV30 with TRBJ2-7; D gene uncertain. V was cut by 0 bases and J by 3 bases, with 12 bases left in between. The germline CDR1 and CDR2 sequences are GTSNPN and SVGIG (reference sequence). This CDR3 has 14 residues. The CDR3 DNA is TGTGCCTGGAGTGTACCCCCCGCAGACTACGAGCAGTACTTC. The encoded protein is CAWSVPPADYEQYF.

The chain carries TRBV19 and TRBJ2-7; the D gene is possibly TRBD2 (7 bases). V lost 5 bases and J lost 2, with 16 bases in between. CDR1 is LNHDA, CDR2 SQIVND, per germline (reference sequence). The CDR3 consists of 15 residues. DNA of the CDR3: TGTGCCAGTAGTGCCCGAGGGGGGGACCCCTACGAGCAGTACTTC. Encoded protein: CASSARGGDPYEQYF.

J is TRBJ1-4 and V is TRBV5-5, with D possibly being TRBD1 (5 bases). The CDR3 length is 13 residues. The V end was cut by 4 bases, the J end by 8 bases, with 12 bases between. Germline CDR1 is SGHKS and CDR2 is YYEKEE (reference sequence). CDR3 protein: CASSVGLHEKLFF. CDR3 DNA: TGTGCCAGCAGCGTGGGACTTCACGAAAAACTGTTTTTT.

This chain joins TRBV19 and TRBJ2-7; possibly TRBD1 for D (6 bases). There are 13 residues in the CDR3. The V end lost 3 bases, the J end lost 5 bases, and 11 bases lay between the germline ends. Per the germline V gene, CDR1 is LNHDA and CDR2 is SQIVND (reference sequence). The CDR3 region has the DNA TGTGCCAGTAGTATCGGCAGGGGAGACGAGCAGTACTTC. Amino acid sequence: CASSIGRGDEQYF.

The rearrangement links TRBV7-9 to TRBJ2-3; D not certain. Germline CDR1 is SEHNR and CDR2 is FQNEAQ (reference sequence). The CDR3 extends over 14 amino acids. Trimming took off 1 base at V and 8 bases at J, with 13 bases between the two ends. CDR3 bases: TGTGCCAGCAGCTTAGGTGGGTCTAGTGGTACGCAGTATTTT. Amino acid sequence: CASSLGGSSGTQYF.

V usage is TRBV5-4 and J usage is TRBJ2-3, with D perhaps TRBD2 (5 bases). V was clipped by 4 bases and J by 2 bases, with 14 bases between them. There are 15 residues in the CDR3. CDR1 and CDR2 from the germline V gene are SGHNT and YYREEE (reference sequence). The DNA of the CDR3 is TGTGCCAGCAGCGCGGGTGGCTACCTCACAGATACGCAGTATTTT. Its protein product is CASSAGGYLTDTQYF.

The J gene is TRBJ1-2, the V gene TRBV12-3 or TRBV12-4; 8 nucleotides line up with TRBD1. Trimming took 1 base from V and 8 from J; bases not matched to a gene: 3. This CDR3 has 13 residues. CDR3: CASSLGTGYGYTF. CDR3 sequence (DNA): TGTGCCAGCAGTTTAGGGACAGGGTACGGCTACACCTTC.

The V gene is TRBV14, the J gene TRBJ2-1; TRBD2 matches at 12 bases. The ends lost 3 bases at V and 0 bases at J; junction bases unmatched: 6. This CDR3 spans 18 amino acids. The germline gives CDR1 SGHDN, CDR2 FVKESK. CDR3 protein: CASSHRRTSGDSYNEQFF. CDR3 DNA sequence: TGTGCCAGCAGCCACCGCCGGACTAGCGGGGACTCCTACAATGAGCAGTTCTTC.